This TCR beta chain appears in the sequencing data of a study of identical twins. Trimming removed 5 bases from V and 7 bases from J, with 21 bases in between. This CDR3 spans 16 amino acids. CDR1 is SGHVS and CDR2 is FNYEAQ in the germline V gene. TCRdb passed the 5' RACE reads through MiXCR, listing each CDR3 protein once. Of about 340,000 distinct CDR3 sequences in the sample, 9% to 15% are singletons; the top ten hold around 7.8%. Healthy Caucasians alone served as donors. This clonotype was recorded a few times. These data were also reused for a study on yellow fever vaccine responses in identical twins. Per that paper: Twins reportedly appeared to share part of their vaccine T cell response while keeping part individual.

Sequencing input: CD8+ T cells sorted from blood. The sequence came from a woman younger than 35 in good health. The chain recombines TRBV7-6 with TRBJ2-1, with D perhaps matching TRBD1 (6 bases). For the CDR3, the DNA is TGTGCCAGCAGCCCCGGGGCCCAGGGGCAAAATAATGAGCAGTTCTTC. Protein sequence: CASSPGAQGQNNEQFF.